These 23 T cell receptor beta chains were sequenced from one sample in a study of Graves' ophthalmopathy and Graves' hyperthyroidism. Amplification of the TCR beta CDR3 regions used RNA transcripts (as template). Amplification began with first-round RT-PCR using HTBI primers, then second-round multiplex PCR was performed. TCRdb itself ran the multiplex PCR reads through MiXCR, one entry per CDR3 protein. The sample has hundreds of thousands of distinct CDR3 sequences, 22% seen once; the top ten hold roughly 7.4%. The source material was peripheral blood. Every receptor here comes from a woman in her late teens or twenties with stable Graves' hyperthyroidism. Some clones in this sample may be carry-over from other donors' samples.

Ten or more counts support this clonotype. CDR3 coding DNA: TGTGCCAGCAGTTCACTCCGGGACAAAGCTTTCTTT. Amino acid sequence: CASSSLRDKAFF. The chain is built from TRBV27 and TRBJ1-1; a possible D gene is TRBD1 (6 bases). V lost 4 bases and J 9 bases, leaving 12 bases between the germline ends. Germline V gene sequence: CDR1 MNHEY, CDR2 SMNVEV (reference sequence). The CDR3 length is 12 residues.

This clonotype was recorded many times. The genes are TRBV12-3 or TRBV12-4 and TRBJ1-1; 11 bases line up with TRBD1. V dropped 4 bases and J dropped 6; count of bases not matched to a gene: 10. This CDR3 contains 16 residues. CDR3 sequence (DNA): TGTGCCAGCAGTTGGGGGACAGGGGGTATTTTCTCTGAAGCTTTCTTT. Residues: CASSWGTGGIFSEAFF.

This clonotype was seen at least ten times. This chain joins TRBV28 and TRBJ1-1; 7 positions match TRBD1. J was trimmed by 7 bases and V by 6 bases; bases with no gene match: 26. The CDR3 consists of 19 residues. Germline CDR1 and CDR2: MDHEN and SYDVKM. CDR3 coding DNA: TGTGCCAGCAGCCCCCGTCTTCTCTTGTCCGACAGGGACCATCTTGAAGCTTTCTTT. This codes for CASSPRLLLSDRDHLEAFF. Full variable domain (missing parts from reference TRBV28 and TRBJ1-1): DVKVTQSSRYLVKRTGEKVFLECVQDMDHENMFWYRQDPGLGLRLIYFSYDVKMKEKGDIPEGYSVSREKKERFSLILESASTNQTSMYLCASSPRLLLSDRDHLEAFFGQGTRLTVV.

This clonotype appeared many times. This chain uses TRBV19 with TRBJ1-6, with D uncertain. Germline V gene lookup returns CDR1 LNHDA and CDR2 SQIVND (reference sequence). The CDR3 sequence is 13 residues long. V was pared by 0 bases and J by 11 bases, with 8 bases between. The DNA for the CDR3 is TGTGCCAGTAGTATAGACGCTGCGGCACCCCTCCACTTT. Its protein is CASSIDAAAPLHF.

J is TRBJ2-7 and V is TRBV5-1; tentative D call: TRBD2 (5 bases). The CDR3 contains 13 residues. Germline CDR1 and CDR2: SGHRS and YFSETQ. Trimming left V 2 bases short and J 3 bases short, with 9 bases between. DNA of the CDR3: TGCGCCAGCAGCTTTGGGAGTTACTACGAGCAGTACTTC. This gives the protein CASSFGSYYEQYF.

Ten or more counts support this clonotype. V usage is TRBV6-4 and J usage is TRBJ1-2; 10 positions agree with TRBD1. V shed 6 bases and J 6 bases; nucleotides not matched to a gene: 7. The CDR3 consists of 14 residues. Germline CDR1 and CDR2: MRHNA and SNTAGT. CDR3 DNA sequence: TGTGCCAGCAGAAAGACGGGACAGGGGAATGGCTACACCTTC. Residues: CASRKTGQGNGYTF.

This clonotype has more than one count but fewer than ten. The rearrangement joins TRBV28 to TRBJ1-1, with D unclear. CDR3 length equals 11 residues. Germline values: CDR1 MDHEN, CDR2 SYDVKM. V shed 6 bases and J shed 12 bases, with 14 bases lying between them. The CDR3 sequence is CASREVGLTFF. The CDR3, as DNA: TGTGCCAGCAGGGAGGTGGGGTTGACTTTCTTT.

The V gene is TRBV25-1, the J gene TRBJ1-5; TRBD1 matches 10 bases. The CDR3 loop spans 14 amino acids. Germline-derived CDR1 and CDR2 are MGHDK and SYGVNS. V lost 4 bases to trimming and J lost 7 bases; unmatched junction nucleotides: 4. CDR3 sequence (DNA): TGTGCCAGCAGTGCGACAGGGGGCGAGCAGCCCCAGCATTTT. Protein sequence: CASSATGGEQPQHF.

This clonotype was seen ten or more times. This chain's CDR3 is CSGGQGAREQYF. The CDR3 DNA reads TGCAGTGGGGGACAGGGGGCAAGGGAGCAGTACTTC. V usage is TRBV20-1 and J usage is TRBJ2-7; 12 nucleotides agree with TRBD1. Trimming cost V 7 bases and J 7 bases; bases outside gene matches: 5. The V gene's germline CDR1 is DFQATT and CDR2 SNEGSKA (reference sequence). The CDR3 is 12 amino acids.

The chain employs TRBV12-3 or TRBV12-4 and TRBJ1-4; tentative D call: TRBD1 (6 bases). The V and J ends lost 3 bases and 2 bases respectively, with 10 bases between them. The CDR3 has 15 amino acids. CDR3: CASSLQGLTNEKLFF. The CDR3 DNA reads TGTGCCAGCAGTTTGCAGGGGCTCACTAATGAAAAACTGTTTTTT.

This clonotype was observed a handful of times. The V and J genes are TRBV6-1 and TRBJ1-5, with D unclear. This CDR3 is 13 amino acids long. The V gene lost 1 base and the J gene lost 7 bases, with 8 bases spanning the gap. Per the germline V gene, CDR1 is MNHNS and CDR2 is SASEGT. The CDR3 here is CASSEGPRQPQHF. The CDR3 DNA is TGTGCCAGCAGTGAAGGACCTCGGCAGCCCCAGCATTTT.

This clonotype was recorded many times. The CDR3 reads CASSLDSTNYGYTF. Written as DNA, the CDR3 is TGCGCCAGCAGCTTGGACAGTACTAACTATGGCTACACCTTC. The chain couples TRBV5-1 to TRBJ1-2; D is ambiguous. The CDR3 spans 14 residues. Per the germline V gene, CDR1 is SGHRS and CDR2 is YFSETQ. The germline V and J ends were trimmed by 0 bases and 0 bases, with 6 bases remaining between them.

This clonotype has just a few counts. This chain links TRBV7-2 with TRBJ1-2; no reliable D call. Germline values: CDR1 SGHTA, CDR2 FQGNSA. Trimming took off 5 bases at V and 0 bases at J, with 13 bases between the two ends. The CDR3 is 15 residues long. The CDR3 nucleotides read TGTGCCAGCAGCCACAATTCGGCGGCTAACTATGGCTACACCTTC. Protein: CASSHNSAANYGYTF.

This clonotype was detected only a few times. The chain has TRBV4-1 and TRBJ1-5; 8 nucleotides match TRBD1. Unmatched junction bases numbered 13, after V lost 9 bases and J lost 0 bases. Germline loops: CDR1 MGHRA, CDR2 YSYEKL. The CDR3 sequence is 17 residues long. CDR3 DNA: TGCGCCAGTTCAGTAACTGGGACAGGCTATAGCAATCAGCCCCAGCATTTT. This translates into CASSVTGTGYSNQPQHF.

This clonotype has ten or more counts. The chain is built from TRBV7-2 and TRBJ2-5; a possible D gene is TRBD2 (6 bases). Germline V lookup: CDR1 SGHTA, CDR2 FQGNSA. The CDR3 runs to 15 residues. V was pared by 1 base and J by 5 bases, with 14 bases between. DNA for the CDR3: TGTGCCAGCAGCTTAGACCGGGGGTGGGGGGAGACCCAGTACTTC. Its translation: CASSLDRGWGETQYF.

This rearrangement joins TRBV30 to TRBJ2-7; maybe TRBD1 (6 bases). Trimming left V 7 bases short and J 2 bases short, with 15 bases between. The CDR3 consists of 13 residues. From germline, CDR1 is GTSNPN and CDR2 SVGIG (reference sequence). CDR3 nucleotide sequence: TGTGCCTACGGGACACCGGGGACCTACGAGCAGTACTTC. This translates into CAYGTPGTYEQYF.

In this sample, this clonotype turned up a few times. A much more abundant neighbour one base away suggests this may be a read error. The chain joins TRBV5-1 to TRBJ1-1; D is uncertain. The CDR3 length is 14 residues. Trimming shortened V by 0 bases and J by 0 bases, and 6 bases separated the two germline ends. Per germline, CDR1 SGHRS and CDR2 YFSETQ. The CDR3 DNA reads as TGCGCCAGCAGCTTGGACGGAATGAACACTGAAGCTTTCTTT. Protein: CASSLDGMNTEAFF.

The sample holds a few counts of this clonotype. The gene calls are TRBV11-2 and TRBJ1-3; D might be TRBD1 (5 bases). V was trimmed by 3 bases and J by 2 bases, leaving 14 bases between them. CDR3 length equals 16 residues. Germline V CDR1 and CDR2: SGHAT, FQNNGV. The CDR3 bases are TGTGCCAGCAGCTTCCCCATCACGGGGCCTGGAAACACCATATATTTT. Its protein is CASSFPITGPGNTIYF.

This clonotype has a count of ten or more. The CDR3 DNA reads TGTGCCAGCAGTTCCCCCGACAGGGTATACAATCAGCCCCAGCATTTT. Its translation: CASSSPDRVYNQPQHF. The gene calls are TRBV28 and TRBJ1-5, with 7 bases aligning to TRBD1. This CDR3 is built from 16 residues. Germline V gene lookup returns CDR1 MDHEN and CDR2 SYDVKM. V shed 4 bases, J shed 3 bases, and the junction held 9 bases outside the gene matches.

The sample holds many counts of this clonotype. The CDR3 spells CASSRTGTNTEAFF. The DNA for the CDR3 is TGCGCCAGCAGCCGGACAGGGACCAACACTGAAGCTTTCTTT. The rearrangement uses TRBV5-1 and TRBJ1-1, with 8 nucleotides matching TRBD1. Germline V gene sequence: CDR1 SGHRS, CDR2 YFSETQ. V lost 4 bases, J lost 2 bases, and 4 bases stayed unmatched. The CDR3 has 14 residues.

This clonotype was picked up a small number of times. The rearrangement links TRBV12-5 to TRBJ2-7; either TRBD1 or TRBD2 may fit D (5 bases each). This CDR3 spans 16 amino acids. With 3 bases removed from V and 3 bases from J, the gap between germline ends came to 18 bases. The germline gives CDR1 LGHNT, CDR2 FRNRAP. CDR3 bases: TGTGCTAGTGGTTTTAAATCGGGACGGTGGCACTACGAGCAGTACTTC. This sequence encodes CASGFKSGRWHYEQYF.

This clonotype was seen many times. The CDR3 region is CATSRDRGVEETQYF. The CDR3 nucleotides read TGTGCCACCAGCAGAGACAGGGGTGTGGAGGAGACCCAGTACTTC. The chain employs TRBV15 and TRBJ2-5, with a weak D call TRBD1 (6 bases). Germline V gene data show CDR1 as LNHNV and CDR2 as YYDKDF (reference sequence). The CDR3 has 15 amino acids. V lost 0 bases, J lost 5 bases, and 13 bases lay in between.

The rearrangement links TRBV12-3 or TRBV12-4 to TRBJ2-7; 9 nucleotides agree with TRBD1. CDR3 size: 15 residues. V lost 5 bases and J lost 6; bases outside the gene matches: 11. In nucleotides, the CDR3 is TGTGCCAGCAGTCTCTCGGGACAGGGTGTTGGCGAGCAGTACTTC. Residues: CASSLSGQGVGEQYF.